These T cell receptor beta chains were read from a single sample in a study of T cell responses to AZD1222 COVID-19 vaccine. TCRdb's table, derived via immunoSEQ multiplex PCR, lists solely in-frame clones and lacks some. The table records roughly 86,000 clones, around 91% of them present only once. Sequenced material: peripheral blood, taken on day 0 of AZD1222 vaccination. These receptors all come from an adult in good health. Both conserved end residues are part of each CDR3. The listing skips clone size in some rows; elsewhere it reads once, few, many or a size class.

v_gene	j_gene	abundance	CDR3aa
TRBV11-2	TRBJ1-2	once	CASSLVGPGLGGYTF
TRBV9	TRBJ2-2	.	CASSVGLDTGELFF
TRBV15	TRBJ2-7	few	CATSRGWREGFSYEQYF
TRBV6-1	TRBJ2-7	.	CASSELGGIGEQYF
TRBV6-4	TRBJ2-3	.	CASSDSGGAADTQYF
TRBV28	TRBJ1-6	.	CASSSPGGSSYNSPLHF
TRBV29-1	TRBJ2-1	.	CSVEVVRGEQFF
TRBV7-7	TRBJ2-1	.	CASSPPGAGSYNEQFF
TRBV5-5	TRBJ2-5	once	CASSLTGQEETQYF
TRBV6-6	TRBJ1-1	once	CASSYSAGTEAFF
TRBV27	TRBJ2-4	.	CASRAIQGRGNIQYF
TRBV7-9	TRBJ1-6	.	CASSLEGSGSPLHF
TRBV28	TRBJ1-2	.	CASRPQGAYNYGYTF
TRBV28	TRBJ1-1	.	CASSLQGNTEAFF
TRBV19	TRBJ2-2	.	CASSTHFGQGIGELFF
TRBV28	TRBJ2-7	.	CASTTEGNEQYF
TRBV5-1	TRBJ2-2	.	CASSRIPPGQGSGELFF
TRBV10-2	TRBJ1-5	.	CASSAFRQQPQHF
TRBV28	TRBJ2-2	.	CASSFLTENTGELFF
TRBV27	TRBJ2-7	few	CASSSWTGSGYEQYF
TRBV24-1	TRBJ2-2	.	CATSDPGQGAGELFF
TRBV2	TRBJ2-1	.	CASSPSGSNEQFF
TRBV11-3	TRBJ2-7	.	CASCLDGRDGDYEQYF
TRBV28	TRBJ2-6	.	CASSSGGQGDSGANVLTF
TRBV6-5	TRBJ1-3	few	CASSNTGSGNTIYF
TRBV2	TRBJ2-5	.	CASTLGLAGGETQYF
TRBV7-9	TRBJ2-1	once	CASSLRLAPVNEQFF
TRBV6-6	TRBJ1-6	.	CASSLGGAAALHF
TRBV28	TRBJ2-3	once	CASSLSLAELSTDTQYF
TRBV4-1	TRBJ2-7	.	CASSQEAGGNYYEQYF
TRBV19	TRBJ1-5	once	CASIGGRGFHQPQHF
TRBV19	TRBJ2-2	.	CASTDLWERDTGELFF
TRBV5-6	TRBJ2-7	.	CASARGNEQYF
TRBV9	TRBJ1-4	.	CASSVGTGGEKLFF
TRBV15	TRBJ1-4	few	CATSREARGANEKLFF
TRBV2	TRBJ2-1	few	CASSAPFNNEQFF
TRBV10-3	TRBJ1-4	.	CAISDVDSPRGEKLFF
TRBV3-1/TRBV3-2	TRBJ2-1	.	CASSQLRIFYNEQFF
TRBV18	TRBJ2-2	.	CASSPRQGGTGELFF
TRBV28	TRBJ2-7	.	CASSSTNPGTSGRYYEQYF
TRBV3-1/TRBV3-2	TRBJ1-6	.	CASRARVVGNSPLHF
TRBV29-1	TRBJ1-1	.	CSVGFQGTEAFF
TRBV4-1	TRBJ2-7	.	CASSHGTGDPSYEQYF
TRBV6-5	TRBJ2-1	.	CASASPSQRFYEQFF
TRBV30	TRBJ1-3	.	CAWRGDSGNTIYF
TRBV19	TRBJ1-2	.	CASSISPSGRYYGYTF